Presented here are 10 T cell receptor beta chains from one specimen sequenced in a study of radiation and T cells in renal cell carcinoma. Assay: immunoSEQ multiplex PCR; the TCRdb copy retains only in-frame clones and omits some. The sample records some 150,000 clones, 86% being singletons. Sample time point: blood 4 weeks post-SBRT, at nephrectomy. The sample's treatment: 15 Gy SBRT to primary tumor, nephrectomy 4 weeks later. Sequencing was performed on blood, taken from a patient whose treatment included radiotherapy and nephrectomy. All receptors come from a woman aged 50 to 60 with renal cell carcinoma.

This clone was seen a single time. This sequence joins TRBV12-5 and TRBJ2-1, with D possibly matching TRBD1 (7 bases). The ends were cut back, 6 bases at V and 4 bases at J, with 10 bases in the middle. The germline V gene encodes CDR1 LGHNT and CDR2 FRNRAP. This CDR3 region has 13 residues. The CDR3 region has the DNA TGTGCTAGTGGCTCAGGGGGGTACAATGAGCAGTTCTTC. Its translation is CASGSGGYNEQFF.

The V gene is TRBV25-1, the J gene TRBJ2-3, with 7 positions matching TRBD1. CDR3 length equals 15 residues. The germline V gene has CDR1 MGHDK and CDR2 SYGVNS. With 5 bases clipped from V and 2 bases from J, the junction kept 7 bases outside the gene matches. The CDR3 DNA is TGTGCCAGCAGTTCGGGACAGTCTTTCACAGATACGCAGTATTTT. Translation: CASSSGQSFTDTQYF.

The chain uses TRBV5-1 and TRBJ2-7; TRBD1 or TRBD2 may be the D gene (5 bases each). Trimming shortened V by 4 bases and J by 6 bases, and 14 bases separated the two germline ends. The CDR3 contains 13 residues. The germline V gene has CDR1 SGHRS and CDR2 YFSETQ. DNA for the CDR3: TGCGCCAGCAGCCAGGGACCCGTGGGCGAGCAGTACTTC. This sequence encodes CASSQGPVGEQYF. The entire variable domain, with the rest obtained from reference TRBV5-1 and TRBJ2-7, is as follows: KAGVTQTPRYLIKTRGQQVTLSCSPISGHRSVSWYQQTPGQGLQFLFEYFSETQRNKGNFPGRFSGRQFSNSRSEMNVSTLELGDSALYLCASSQGPVGEQYFGPGTRLTVT.

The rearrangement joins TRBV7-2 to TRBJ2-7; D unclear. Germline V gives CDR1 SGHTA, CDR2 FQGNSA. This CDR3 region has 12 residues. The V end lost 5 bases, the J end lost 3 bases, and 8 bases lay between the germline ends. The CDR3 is CASSLPNYEQYF. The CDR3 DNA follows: TGTGCCAGCAGCCTCCCTAACTACGAGCAGTACTTC.

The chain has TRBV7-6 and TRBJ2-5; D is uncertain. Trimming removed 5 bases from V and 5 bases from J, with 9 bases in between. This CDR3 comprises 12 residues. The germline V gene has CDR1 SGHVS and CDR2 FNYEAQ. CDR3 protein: CASSPVGETQYF. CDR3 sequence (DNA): TGTGCCAGCAGCCCCGTGGGGGAGACCCAGTACTTC.

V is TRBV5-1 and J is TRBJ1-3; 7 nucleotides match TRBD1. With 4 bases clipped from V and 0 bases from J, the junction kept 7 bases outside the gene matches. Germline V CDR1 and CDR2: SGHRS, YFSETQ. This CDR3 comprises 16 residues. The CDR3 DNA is TGCGCCAGCAGCGGGAGAACAGGGGTCTCTGGAAACACCATATATTTT. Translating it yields CASSGRTGVSGNTIYF.

DNA for the CDR3: TGTGCCAGCAGCTATGGGCCTATCTATGGCTACACCTTC. This sequence encodes CASSYGPIYGYTF. The chain couples TRBV6-5 to TRBJ1-2; no definite D call. CDR3 length: 13 amino acids. With 6 bases removed from V and 4 bases from J, the gap between germline ends came to 12 bases. Germline-derived CDR1 and CDR2 are MNHEY and SVGAGI.

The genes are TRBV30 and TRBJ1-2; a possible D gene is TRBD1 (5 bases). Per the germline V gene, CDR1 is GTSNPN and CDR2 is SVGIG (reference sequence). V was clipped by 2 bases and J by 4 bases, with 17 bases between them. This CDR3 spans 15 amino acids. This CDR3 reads CAWSLKWGVAYGYTF. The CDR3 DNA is TGTGCCTGGAGTTTAAAGTGGGGGGTTGCCTATGGCTACACCTTC.

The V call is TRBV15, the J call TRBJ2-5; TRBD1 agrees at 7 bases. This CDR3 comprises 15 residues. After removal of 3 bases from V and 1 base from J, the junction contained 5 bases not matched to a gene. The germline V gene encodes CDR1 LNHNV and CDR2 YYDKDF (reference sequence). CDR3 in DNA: TGTGCCACCAGCAGGGTACAGGGGATCCAAGAGACCCAGTACTTC. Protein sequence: CATSRVQGIQETQYF.

The DNA of the CDR3 is TGTGCCAGCAGTGCTGGACGATCCGGCAATGAGCAGTTCTTC. Its protein product is CASSAGRSGNEQFF. This rearrangement joins TRBV28 to TRBJ2-1; D ambiguous. The CDR3 contains 14 residues. CDR1 MDHEN and CDR2 SYDVKM come from the germline V gene. V was cut by 5 bases and J by 6 bases, with 14 bases left in between.